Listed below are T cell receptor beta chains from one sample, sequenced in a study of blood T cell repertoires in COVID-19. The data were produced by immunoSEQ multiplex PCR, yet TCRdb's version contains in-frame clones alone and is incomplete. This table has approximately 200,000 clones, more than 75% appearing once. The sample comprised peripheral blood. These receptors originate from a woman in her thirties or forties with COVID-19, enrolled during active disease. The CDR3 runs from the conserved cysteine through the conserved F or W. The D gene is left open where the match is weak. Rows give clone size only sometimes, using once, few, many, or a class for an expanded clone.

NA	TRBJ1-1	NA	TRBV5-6	CASSHYGQPEAFF	TGTGCCAGCAGCCACTACGGACAGCCTGAAGCTTTCTTT
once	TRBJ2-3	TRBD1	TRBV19	CASSIRGRNTQYF	TGTGCCAGTAGTATAAGGGGGCGAAATACGCAGTATTTT
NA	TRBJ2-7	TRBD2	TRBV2	CASSERREAVGQYF	TGTGCCAGCAGTGAGCGCCGGGAGGCAGTCGGGCAGTACTTC
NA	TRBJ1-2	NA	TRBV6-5	CASSYKDTKGYTF	TGTGCCAGCAGTTATAAGGACACCAAGGGCTACACCTTC
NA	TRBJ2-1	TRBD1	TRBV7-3	CASSQRQGAREQFF	TGTGCCAGCAGCCAACGACAGGGGGCAAGGGAGCAGTTCTTC
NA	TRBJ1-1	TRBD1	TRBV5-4	CASSPDRRTEAFF	TGTGCCAGCAGCCCGGACAGGCGAACTGAAGCTTTCTTT
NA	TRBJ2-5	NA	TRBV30	CAWSPGAWETQYF	TGTGCCTGGAGTCCAGGGGCGTGGGAGACCCAGTACTTC
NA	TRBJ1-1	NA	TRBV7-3	CASSSFGTPNTEAFF	TGTGCCAGCAGCTCCTTTGGGACACCGAACACTGAAGCTTTCTTT
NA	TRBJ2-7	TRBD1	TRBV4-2	CASSQEVGTGSYEQYF	TGTGCCAGCAGCCAAGAGGTTGGGACAGGGTCCTACGAGCAGTACTTC
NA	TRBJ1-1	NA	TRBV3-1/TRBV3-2	CASSQDFGGAFF	TGTGCCAGCAGCCAAGATTTTGGGGGCGCTTTCTTT